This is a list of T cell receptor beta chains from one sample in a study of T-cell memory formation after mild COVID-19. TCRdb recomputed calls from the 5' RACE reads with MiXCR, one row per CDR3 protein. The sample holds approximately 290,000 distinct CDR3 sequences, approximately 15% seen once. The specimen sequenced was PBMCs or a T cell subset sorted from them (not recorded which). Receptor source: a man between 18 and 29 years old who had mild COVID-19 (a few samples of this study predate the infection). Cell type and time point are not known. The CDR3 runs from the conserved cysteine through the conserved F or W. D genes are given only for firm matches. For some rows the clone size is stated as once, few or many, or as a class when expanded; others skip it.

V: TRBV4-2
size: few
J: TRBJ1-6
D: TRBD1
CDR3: CASSQARQGSVSPLHF
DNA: TGTGCCAGCAGCCAAGCGAGACAGGGCTCGGTTTCACCCCTCCACTTT

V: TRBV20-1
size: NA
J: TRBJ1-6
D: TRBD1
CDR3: CSARDSRTGGLGSPLHF
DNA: TGCAGTGCTAGAGATAGTCGGACAGGGGGCCTGGGATCACCCCTCCACTTT

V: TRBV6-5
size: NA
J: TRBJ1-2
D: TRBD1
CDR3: CASSENPGTGRGYTF
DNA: TGTGCCAGCAGTGAAAACCCCGGGACAGGGCGCGGCTACACCTTC

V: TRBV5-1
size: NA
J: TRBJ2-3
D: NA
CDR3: CASTVDADTQYF
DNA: TGCGCCAGCACCGTAGACGCAGATACGCAGTATTTT

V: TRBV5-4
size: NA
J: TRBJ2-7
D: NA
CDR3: CASSFGDGYYEQYF
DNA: TGTGCCAGCAGCTTTGGGGACGGCTACTACGAGCAGTACTTC

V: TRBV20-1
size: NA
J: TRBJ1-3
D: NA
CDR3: CSARVGGNTIYF
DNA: TGCAGTGCTAGAGTCGGGGGAAACACCATATATTTT

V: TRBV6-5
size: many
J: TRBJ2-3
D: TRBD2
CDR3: CASSYSGGTDTQYF
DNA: TGTGCCAGCAGTTATAGCGGGGGCACAGATACGCAGTATTTT

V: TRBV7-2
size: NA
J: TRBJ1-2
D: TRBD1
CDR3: CASSLQGADRGYTF
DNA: TGTGCCAGCAGCTTACAGGGGGCAGATCGGGGCTACACCTTC

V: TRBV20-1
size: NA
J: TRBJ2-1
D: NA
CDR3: CSASVPAGYNEQFF
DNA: TGCAGTGCTAGCGTCCCCGCAGGGTACAATGAGCAGTTCTTC

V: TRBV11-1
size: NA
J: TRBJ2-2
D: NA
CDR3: CASTGGDTGELFF
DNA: TGTGCCAGTACAGGGGGGGACACCGGGGAGCTGTTTTTT

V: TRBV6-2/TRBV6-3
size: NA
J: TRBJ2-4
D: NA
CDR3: CASTLRPEGIPKNIQYF
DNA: TGTGCCAGCACCCTACGCCCGGAGGGGATACCCAAAAACATTCAGTACTTC

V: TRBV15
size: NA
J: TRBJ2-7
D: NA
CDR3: CATSRDSVVRGQGQYF
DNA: TGTGCCACCAGCAGAGATTCGGTAGTCAGGGGACAAGGACAGTACTTC

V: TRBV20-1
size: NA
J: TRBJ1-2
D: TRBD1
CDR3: CSATGGLGYTF
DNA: TGCAGTGCTACAGGGGGGCTCGGCTACACCTTC

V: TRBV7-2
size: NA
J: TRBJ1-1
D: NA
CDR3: CASRKTSTEAFF
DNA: TGTGCCAGCAGGAAAACAAGCACTGAAGCTTTCTTT

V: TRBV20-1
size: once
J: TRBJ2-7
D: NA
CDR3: CSASAGTYEQYF
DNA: TGCAGTGCTAGCGCCGGAACCTACGAGCAGTACTTC

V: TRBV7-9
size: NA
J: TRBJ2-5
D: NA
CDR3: CASSLVGQFQETQYF
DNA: TGTGCCAGCAGCTTAGTGGGACAATTCCAAGAGACCCAGTACTTC

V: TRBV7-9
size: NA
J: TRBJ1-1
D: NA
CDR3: CSSSWGGGTEAFF
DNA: TGTTCCAGCAGCTGGGGGGGCGGAACTGAAGCTTTCTTT

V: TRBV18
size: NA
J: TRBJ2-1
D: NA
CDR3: CASSDAVEQFF
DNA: TGTGCCAGCTCAGACGCGGTTGAGCAGTTCTTC

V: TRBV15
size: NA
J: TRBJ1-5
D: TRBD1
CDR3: CATSREGQGAWQPQHF
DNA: TGTGCCACCAGCAGAGAGGGGCAGGGGGCCTGGCAGCCCCAGCATTTT

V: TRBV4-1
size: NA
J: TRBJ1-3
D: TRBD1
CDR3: CASSPELKDRGLGTIYF
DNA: TGCGCCAGCAGCCCGGAACTTAAGGACAGGGGGCTTGGCACCATATATTTT

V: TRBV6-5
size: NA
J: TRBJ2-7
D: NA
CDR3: CASSSGPRNGEQYF
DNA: TGTGCCAGCAGTTCCGGGCCCCGCAACGGGGAGCAGTACTTC

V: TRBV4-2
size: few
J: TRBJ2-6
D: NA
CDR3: CASSHVGSGANVLTF
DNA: TGTGCCAGCAGCCATGTCGGCTCTGGGGCCAACGTCCTGACTTTC

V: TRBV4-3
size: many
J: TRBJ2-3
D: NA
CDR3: CASSQEEGSRRYF
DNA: TGCGCCAGCAGCCAAGAGGAAGGGTCCCGGCGTTATTTT

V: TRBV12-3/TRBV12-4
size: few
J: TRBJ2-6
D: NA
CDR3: CASSSGFSGANVLTF
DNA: TGTGCCAGCAGTTCGGGTTTCTCTGGGGCCAACGTCCTGACTTTC

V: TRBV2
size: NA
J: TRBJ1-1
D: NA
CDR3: CASSESVGAFF
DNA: TGTGCCAGCAGTGAATCAGTGGGGGCTTTCTTT

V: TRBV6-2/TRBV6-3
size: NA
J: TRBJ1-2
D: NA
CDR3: CASSEWSDYGYTF
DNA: TGTGCCAGCAGCGAGTGGTCCGACTATGGCTACACCTTC

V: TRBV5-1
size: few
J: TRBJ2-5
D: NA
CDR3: CASSLVGTLQETQYF
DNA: TGCGCCAGCAGCTTGGTCGGGACTCTCCAAGAGACCCAGTACTTC

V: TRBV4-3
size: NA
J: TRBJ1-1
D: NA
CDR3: CASSQMAGEWEAFF
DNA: TGCGCCAGCAGCCAGATGGCGGGTGAGTGGGAAGCTTTCTTT

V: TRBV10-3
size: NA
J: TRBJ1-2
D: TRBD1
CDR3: CAIRTDRGLGGYTF
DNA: TGTGCCATCAGGACGGACAGGGGTTTGGGTGGCTACACCTTC

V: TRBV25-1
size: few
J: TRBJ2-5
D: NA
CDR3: CASSEFVGEETQYF
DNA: TGTGCCAGCAGTGAATTCGTGGGTGAAGAGACCCAGTACTTC

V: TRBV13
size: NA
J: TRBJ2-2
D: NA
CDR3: CASSLEGELFF
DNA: TGTGCCAGCAGCTTAGAGGGGGAGCTGTTTTTT

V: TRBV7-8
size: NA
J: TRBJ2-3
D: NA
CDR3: CASRRLGFSSTDTQYF
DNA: TGTGCCAGCAGGCGGCTCGGATTTTCTAGCACAGATACGCAGTATTTT

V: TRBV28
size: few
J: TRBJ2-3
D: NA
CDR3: CASSLRTGTDTQYF
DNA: TGTGCCAGCAGTTTGCGGACGGGCACAGATACGCAGTATTTT

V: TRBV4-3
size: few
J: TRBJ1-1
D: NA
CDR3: CASSQDTVGKNTEAFF
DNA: TGCGCCAGCAGCCAAGATACGGTGGGCAAGAACACTGAAGCTTTCTTT

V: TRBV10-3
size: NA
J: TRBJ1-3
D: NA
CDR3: CAISGQASSGNTIYF
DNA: TGTGCCATCAGTGGGCAGGCAAGCTCTGGAAACACCATATATTTT

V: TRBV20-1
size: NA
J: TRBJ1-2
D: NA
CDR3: CSATGEGYGYTF
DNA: TGCAGTGCTACAGGGGAAGGGTATGGCTACACCTTC

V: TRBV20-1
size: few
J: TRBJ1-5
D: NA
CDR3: CSGERDPNQPQHF
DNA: TGCAGTGGGGAGCGGGACCCGAATCAGCCCCAGCATTTT